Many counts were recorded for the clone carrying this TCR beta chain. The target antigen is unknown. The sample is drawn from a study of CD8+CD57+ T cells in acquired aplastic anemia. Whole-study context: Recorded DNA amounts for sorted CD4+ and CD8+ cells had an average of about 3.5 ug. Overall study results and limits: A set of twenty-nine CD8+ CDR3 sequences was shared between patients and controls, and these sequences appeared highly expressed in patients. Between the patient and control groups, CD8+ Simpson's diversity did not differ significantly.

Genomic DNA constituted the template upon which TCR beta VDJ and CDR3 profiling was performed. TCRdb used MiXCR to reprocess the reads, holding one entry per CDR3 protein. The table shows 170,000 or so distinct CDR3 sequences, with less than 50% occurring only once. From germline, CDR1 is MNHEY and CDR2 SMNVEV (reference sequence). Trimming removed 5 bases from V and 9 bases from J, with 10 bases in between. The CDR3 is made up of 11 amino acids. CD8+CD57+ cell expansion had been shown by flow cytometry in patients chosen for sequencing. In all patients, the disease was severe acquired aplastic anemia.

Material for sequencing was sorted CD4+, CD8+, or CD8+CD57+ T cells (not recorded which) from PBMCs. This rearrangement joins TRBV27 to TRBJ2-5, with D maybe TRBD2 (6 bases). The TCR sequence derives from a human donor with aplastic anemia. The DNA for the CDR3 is TGTGCCAGCAGTGACGGGGAGGCCCAGTACTTC. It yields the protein CASSDGEAQYF.